Described below is a single T cell receptor (beta chain) sequence and its context. Described treatment: preoperative locoregional IRX-2 cytokine immunotherapy. Preoperative locoregional IRX-2 cytokine immunotherapy was tested in the phase Ib source study. The data originate from a study of preoperative IRX-2 immunotherapy in early breast cancer. Profiled with immunoSEQ multiplex PCR; TCRdb holds only in-frame clones, not every one. The top ten hold 1.5% to 2% of the sample, which has about 62,000 clones, less than 95% seen once. CDR1 SSHAT and CDR2 FNYEAQ come from the germline V gene (reference sequence). V lost 5 bases to trimming and J lost 1 base, with 12 bases between them. The CDR3 sequence is 15 residues long.

The sequence derives from a human donor with breast cancer. V usage is TRBV7-7 and J usage is TRBJ2-1, with a tentative D call TRBD1 (5 bases). This material was collected from a patient treated with IRX-2 immunotherapy. CDR3 nucleotides: TGTGCCAGCAGCCCAGGGATATGGTCCTACAATGAGCAGTTCTTC. It codes for CASSPGIWSYNEQFF.